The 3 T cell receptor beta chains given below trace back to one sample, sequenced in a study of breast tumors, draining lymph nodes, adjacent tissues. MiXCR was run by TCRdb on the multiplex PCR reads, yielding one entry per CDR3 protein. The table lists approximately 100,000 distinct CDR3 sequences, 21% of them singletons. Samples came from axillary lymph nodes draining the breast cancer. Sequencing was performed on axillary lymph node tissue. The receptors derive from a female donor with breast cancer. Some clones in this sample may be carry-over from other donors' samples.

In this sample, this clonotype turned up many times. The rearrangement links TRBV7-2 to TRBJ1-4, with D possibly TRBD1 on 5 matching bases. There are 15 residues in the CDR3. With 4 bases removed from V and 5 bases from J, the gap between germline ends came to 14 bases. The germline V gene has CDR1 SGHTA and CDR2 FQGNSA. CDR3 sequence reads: CASSSPPEGNEKLFF. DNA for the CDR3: TGTGCCAGCAGCTCCCCGCCGGAGGGGAATGAAAAACTGTTTTTT.

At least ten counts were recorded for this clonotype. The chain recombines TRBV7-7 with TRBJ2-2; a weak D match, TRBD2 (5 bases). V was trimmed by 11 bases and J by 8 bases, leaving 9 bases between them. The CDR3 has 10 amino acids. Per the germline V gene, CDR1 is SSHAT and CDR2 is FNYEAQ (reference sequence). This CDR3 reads CAERGGELFF. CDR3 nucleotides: TGTGCCGAAAGAGGGGGGGAGCTGTTTTTT. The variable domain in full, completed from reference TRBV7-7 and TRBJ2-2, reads GAGVSQSPRYKVTKRGQDVTLRCDPISSHATLYWYQQALGQGPEFLTYFNYEAQPDKSGLPSDRFSAERPEGSISTLTIQRTEQRDSAMYRCAERGGELFFGEGSRLTVL.

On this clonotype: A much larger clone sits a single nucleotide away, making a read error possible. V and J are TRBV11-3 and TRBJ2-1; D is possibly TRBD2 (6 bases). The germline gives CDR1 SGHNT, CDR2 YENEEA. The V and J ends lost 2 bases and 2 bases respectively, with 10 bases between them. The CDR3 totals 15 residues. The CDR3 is CASSLRREPYNEQFF. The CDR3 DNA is TGTGCCAGCAGCTTAAGGCGGGAACCCTACAATGAGCAGTTCTTC.